These 5 T cell receptor beta chains were sequenced from one sample in a study of blood T cell repertoires in COVID-19. The table came from immunoSEQ multiplex PCR; TCRdb's copy has only in-frame clones and leaves some out. This table holds 95,000 to 150,000 clones, roughly 82% found once. The sample consisted of peripheral blood. All receptors derive from a human donor in a cohort sampled during active COVID-19.

The J gene is TRBJ2-5, the V gene TRBV5-6; 8 positions agree with TRBD2. The junction had 7 bases not matched to a gene; V was cut back by 3 bases and J by 3 bases. CDR1 is SGHDT and CDR2 is YYEEEE in the germline V gene. There are 15 residues in the CDR3. CDR3 nucleotides: TGTGCCAGCAGCTCCAGCGGGGGCCACGAAGAGACCCAGTACTTC. Its translation: CASSSSGGHEETQYF.

The chain couples TRBV5-1 to TRBJ1-1, with a tentative D call TRBD1 (6 bases). Germline V lookup: CDR1 SGHRS, CDR2 YFSETQ. Between the trimmed V and J ends, which lost 0 bases and 0 bases, there was a span of 6 bases. This CDR3 is built from 14 residues. The CDR3, as DNA: TGCGCCAGCAGCTTGGGACAGGTGAACACTGAAGCTTTCTTT. The encoded protein is CASSLGQVNTEAFF.

J is TRBJ2-3 and V is TRBV7-2, with D tentatively TRBD1 (6 bases). Germline V gives CDR1 SGHTA, CDR2 FQGNSA. The V and J ends lost 5 bases and 0 bases respectively, with 15 bases between them. The CDR3 is 16 residues long. CDR3 in DNA: TGTGCCAGCAGCGGTCAGGGGTACTCTAGCACAGATACGCAGTATTTT. This codes for CASSGQGYSSTDTQYF.

The chain joins TRBV7-2 to TRBJ1-1, with unresolved D. The V end was cut by 1 base, the J end by 1 base, with 7 bases between. Germline V gene lookup returns CDR1 SGHTA and CDR2 FQGNSA. The CDR3 sequence is 14 residues long. The CDR3 spells CASSLGYGNTEAFF. As DNA, the CDR3 is TGTGCCAGCAGCTTAGGATACGGGAACACTGAAGCTTTCTTT.

The chain recombines TRBV7-2 with TRBJ2-4, with TRBD1 matching 7 bases. V was clipped by 5 bases and J by 5 bases; unmatched bases: 3. The CDR3 spans 13 residues. CDR1 SGHTA and CDR2 FQGNSA come from the germline V gene. The CDR3 sequence is CASSRQGENIQYF. The CDR3 DNA is TGTGCCAGCAGCCGACAGGGCGAAAACATTCAGTACTTC.